Given below is one T cell receptor (beta chain) in context. Its antigen is still unknown. No much larger clone is present one base from it, and per-base qualities are unavailable. The trial excluded patients who had a history of autoimmune disease or were on systemic immunosuppression. Peripheral blood for TCR sequencing was collected from all dose cohorts at baseline, on cycle 4 day 1, and on cycle 7 day 1. Samples came from an open-label, multicenter, first-in-human phase I dose-escalation trial of ivuxolimab. The trial enrolled adults with locally advanced or metastatic head and neck squamous cell, hepatocellular, melanoma or renal cell carcinoma. CD4+ and CD8+ T cells were sorted separately from peripheral blood before TCR sequencing. Reading from cysteine to phenylalanine, the CDR3 counts 14 amino acids. Only the CDR3 region is kept as DNA, spanning 42 bases read in frame from base 1. V is pared back by 3 bases and J by 4 bases, with 12 bases lying between the germline termini. CDR1 SGHAT and CDR2 FQNNGV were looked up in the germline V gene.

The entry originates in a study of OX40 agonist ivuxolimab in advanced cancers. General notes on the study: Ivuxolimab, which targeted the costimulatory receptor OX40 (CD134), was an agonistic, fully human IgG2 monoclonal antibody. Intravenous ivuxolimab was administered to patients every 2 weeks at six dose levels: 0.01, 0.1, 0.3, 1.5, 3 and 10 mg/kg. Of the roughly 51 patients in dose escalation, approximately 20 had hepatocellular carcinoma, about 15 had melanoma, 9 had renal cell carcinoma and 9 had head and neck cancer. The dose-escalation cohort was around 84% male with a mean age of about 65 years, ranging from about 20 to 85. Prior anti-PD-1, anti-PD-L1 or anti-CTLA-4 therapy was permitted, and checkpoint inhibitors had been received by 30% to 40% of dose-escalation patients. Three dose-escalation patients achieved partial responses, one with hepatocellular carcinoma and two with cutaneous melanoma. Peripheral TCRbeta sequencing was intended to test whether TCR sequence diversity was altered and clonal T-cell expansion was caused by ivuxolimab. The paper reports the monotherapy dose-escalation portion (N of about 47 patients) of the phase I ivuxolimab trial.

On the study overall, not on this receptor specifically: In the 0.1-3.0 mg/kg groups, partial responders had among the lowest normalized peripheral clonal expansion, particularly in CD8+ T cells. After ivuxolimab, CD8+ T cells had more expanded clones than CD4+ T cells on average. At doses from 0.1 to 3.0 mg/kg, clonal expansion was seen in both CD4+ and CD8+ blood T cells between baseline and week 6. Low levels of normalized T-cell clonal expansion were also seen in some patients who did not respond. The antigen specificity of the peripheral T cells that underwent clonal expansion was not determined.

To sequence the TCRbeta CDR3 region, genomic DNA was isolated from the sorted cells. The immunoSEQ Assay was used for sequencing of TCRbeta CDR3 regions. The clones in this table, taken by TCRdb from immuneACCESS, are in-frame only. Not every clone is retained; where verified, under half of the shortfall comes from an unresolved V gene, and the cause of the rest is unknown. The sample has roughly 67,000 clones on record, around 86% of them singletons. The ten biggest clones cover 0.55% to 0.7% of the sample. The sequence was obtained from an adult with an advanced solid tumor such as melanoma, head and neck, liver or kidney cancer. Recombination linked TRBV11-2 to TRBJ1-2; the D gene remains uncertain. Sequencing was performed on CD4+ or CD8+ T cells sorted from blood, taken in a trial of the OX40 agonist ivuxolimab. In nucleotides, the sequence is TGTGCCAGCAGCTTTGGCGAACCAGTCTATGGCTACACCTTC. This yields the protein CASSFGEPVYGYTF. Reference TRBV11-2 and TRBJ1-2 proteins supply the regions before and after the CDR3; the full variable domain is: EAGVAQSPRYKIIEKRQSVAFWCNPISGHATLYWYQQILGQGPKLLIQFQNNGVVDDSQLPKDRFSAERLKGVDSTLKIQPAKLEDSAVYLCASSFGEPVYGYTFGSGTRLTVV.